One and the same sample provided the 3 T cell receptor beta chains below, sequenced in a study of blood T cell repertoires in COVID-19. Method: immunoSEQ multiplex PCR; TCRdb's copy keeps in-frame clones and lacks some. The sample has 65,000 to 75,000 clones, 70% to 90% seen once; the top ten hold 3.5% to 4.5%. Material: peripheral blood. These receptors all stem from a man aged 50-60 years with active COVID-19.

CDR3 coding DNA: TGTGCCAGCAGCCTTCCCGGGTACCAAGAGACCCAGTACTTC. It encodes CASSLPGYQETQYF. The V call is TRBV11-2, the J call TRBJ2-5, with no clear D. The CDR3 runs 14 residues. The V end lost 5 bases, the J end lost 0 bases, and 10 bases lay between the germline ends. The germline V gene encodes CDR1 SGHAT and CDR2 FQNNGV.

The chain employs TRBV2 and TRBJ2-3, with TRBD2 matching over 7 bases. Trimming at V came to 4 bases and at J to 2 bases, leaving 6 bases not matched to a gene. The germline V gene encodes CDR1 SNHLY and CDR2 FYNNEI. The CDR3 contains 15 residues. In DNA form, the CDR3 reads TGTGCCAGCAGTGGTTTAGCGGGTATCACAGATACGCAGTATTTT. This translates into CASSGLAGITDTQYF.

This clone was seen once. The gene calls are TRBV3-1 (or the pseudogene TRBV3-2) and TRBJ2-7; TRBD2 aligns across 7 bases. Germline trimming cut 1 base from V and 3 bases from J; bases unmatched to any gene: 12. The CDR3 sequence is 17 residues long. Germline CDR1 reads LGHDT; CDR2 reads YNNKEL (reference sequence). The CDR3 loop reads CASSQGGGDSVYYEQYF. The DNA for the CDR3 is TGTGCCAGCAGCCAAGGGGGGGGAGATAGCGTTTACTACGAGCAGTACTTC.